The 16 T cell receptor beta chains below come from one sample, sequenced in a study of T cell repertoires in cytomegalovirus infection. TCRdb fed the reads into MiXCR, producing one record per CDR3 protein. The sample gives 50,000 to 55,000 distinct CDR3 sequences, around 18% of which show up once; around a quarter is in the top ten. Antigens for these TCRs are unknown. The sequencing here drew on CD8+ T cells from cultured PBMCs, taken from culture after CMV antigen stimulation. These receptors were collected from a human donor in good health (CMV status not recorded). Some clones in this sample may be carry-over from other donors' samples.

This sequence joins TRBV27 and TRBJ2-7, with 7 bases identical to TRBD2. The J segment lost 6 bases and the V segment lost 6 bases, leaving 8 bases of the junction unmatched. Germline assignment: CDR1 MNHEY and CDR2 SMNVEV (reference sequence). The CDR3 spans 13 residues. The CDR3 nucleotides are TGTGCCAGCAGACCGGGAGGTTCGGTCGAGCAGTACTTC. This gives the protein CASRPGGSVEQYF.

This clonotype was recorded a few times. The chain couples TRBV4-1 to TRBJ1-1, with D hard to call. The germline V and J ends were trimmed by 3 bases and 5 bases, with 7 bases remaining between them. Looked up from germline, CDR1 is MGHRA and CDR2 is YSYEKL. The CDR3 sequence is 12 residues long. The CDR3 sequence is CASSQGNTEAFF. In DNA form, the CDR3 reads TGCGCCAGCAGCCAGGGTAATACTGAAGCTTTCTTT.

The rearrangement links TRBV4-3 to TRBJ1-2, with 7 positions matching TRBD1. Germline loops: CDR1 LGHNA, CDR2 YSLEER. This CDR3 has 16 residues. With 0 bases clipped from V and 5 bases from J, the junction kept 9 bases outside the gene matches. The CDR3 region has the DNA TGCGCCAGCAGCCAAGATAGCGGGACAGCTCCTTATGGCTACACCTTC. Amino acid sequence: CASSQDSGTAPYGYTF.

The chain joins TRBV7-9 to TRBJ1-3, with D uncertain. Germline V lookup: CDR1 SEHNR, CDR2 FQNEAQ (reference sequence). The V end lost 3 bases, the J end lost 0 bases, and 6 bases lay between the germline ends. The CDR3 loop spans 14 amino acids. The CDR3 loop is CASSFVPSGNTIYF. In nucleotides, the CDR3 is TGTGCCAGCAGCTTCGTACCCTCTGGAAACACCATATATTTT.

This clonotype was detected a few times. The rearrangement joins TRBV6-6 to TRBJ2-4; D remains ambiguous. CDR1 is MNHNY, CDR2 SVGAGI, per germline (reference sequence). CDR3 size: 15 residues. Trimming removed 2 bases from V and 3 bases from J, with 11 bases in between. CDR3 nucleotide sequence: TGTGCCAGCAGTTACCCCCAGGAAAGCAAAAACATTCAGTACTTC. Encoded protein: CASSYPQESKNIQYF.

This clonotype appeared a few times. V and J are TRBV6-2 or TRBV6-3 and TRBJ2-5; possibly TRBD2 for D (5 bases). The V gene's germline CDR1 is MNHEY and CDR2 SVGEGT. V was pared by 6 bases and J by 5 bases, with 16 bases between. This CDR3 has 14 residues. The chain's CDR3 is CASRTLRRRETQYF. The DNA for the CDR3 is TGTGCCAGCAGAACCCTCAGGAGGCGGGAGACCCAGTACTTC.

This clonotype was counted between two and nine times. V gene TRBV7-8 combines with J gene TRBJ2-2, with D possibly being TRBD2 (7 bases). The germline V gene encodes CDR1 SGHVS and CDR2 FQNEAQ. This CDR3 is 15 amino acids long. Trimming shortened V by 3 bases and J by 4 bases, and 12 bases separated the two germline ends. CDR3 DNA sequence: TGTGCCAGCAGCTTTAGGGGGGGCGGCACCGGGGAGCTGTTTTTT. Translating gives CASSFRGGGTGELFF. The full variable domain, completed using reference TRBV7-8 and TRBJ2-2, is GAGVSQSPRYKVAKRGQDVALRCDPISGHVSLFWYQQALGQGPEFLTYFQNEAQLDKSGLPSDRFFAERPEGSVSTLKIQRTQQEDSAVYLCASSFRGGGTGELFFGEGSRLTVL.

The chain carries TRBV27 and TRBJ2-1; D is tentatively TRBD1 or TRBD2 (6 bases each). This CDR3 is built from 16 residues. V dropped 2 bases and J dropped 1 base, with 12 bases sitting between them. Germline CDR1 MNHEY, CDR2 SMNVEV (reference sequence). In DNA form, the CDR3 reads TGTGCCAGCAGTTTACGGGGGACATCGTCCTACAATGAGCAGTTCTTC. Amino acids: CASSLRGTSSYNEQFF.

V and J are TRBV27 and TRBJ1-2, with D possibly matching TRBD1 (5 bases). Germline-derived CDR1 and CDR2 are MNHEY and SMNVEV (reference sequence). V dropped 3 bases and J dropped 6 bases, with 11 bases sitting between them. The CDR3 totals 13 residues. The CDR3, as DNA: TGTGCCAGCAGTTTTGGGGGAGTCGATGGCTACACCTTC. It is translated as CASSFGGVDGYTF.

This clonotype was observed once. The gene calls are TRBV6-6 and TRBJ2-3; TRBD1 or TRBD2 may be the D gene (5 bases each). CDR1 and CDR2 from the germline V gene are MNHNY and SVGAGI (reference sequence). V gave up 6 bases and J gave up 2 bases, with 15 bases separating them. The CDR3 has 15 amino acids. CDR3 sequence reads: CASRAGTRHTDTQYF. CDR3 sequence (DNA): TGTGCCAGCAGGGCAGGGACCCGCCACACAGATACGCAGTATTTT.

V and J are TRBV4-3 and TRBJ1-2, with 10 bases matching TRBD1. The CDR3 covers 15 residues. Per germline, CDR1 LGHNA and CDR2 YSLEER. The V gene end was trimmed by 5 bases and the J gene end by 3 bases; junction bases not matched to a gene: 6. CDR3 sequence: CASSSGTGADYGYTF. CDR3 nucleotide sequence: TGCGCCAGCAGCTCAGGGACAGGGGCGGACTATGGCTACACCTTC.

The genes are TRBV7-2 and TRBJ2-7; 13 nucleotides line up with TRBD2. Germline V CDR1 and CDR2: SGHTA, FQGNSA. The CDR3 has 16 residues. Unmatched junction bases numbered 7, after V lost 1 base and J lost 7 bases. The CDR3 DNA follows: TGTGCCAGCAGCTTAGAAGGACTAGCGGGAGAAGGAGAGCAGTACTTC. Translated, it gives CASSLEGLAGEGEQYF.

V gene TRBV6-1 combines with J gene TRBJ1-5; TRBD1 is a possible D gene (5 bases). Germline V CDR1 and CDR2: MNHNS, SASEGT. The CDR3 runs to 19 residues. V was cut by 5 bases and J by 0 bases, with 23 bases left in between. CDR3 residues: CASSSDRGLWPPSNQPQHF. CDR3 DNA sequence: TGTGCCAGCAGTTCCGATAGGGGACTTTGGCCACCTAGCAATCAGCCCCAGCATTTT.

This chain links TRBV30 with TRBJ2-7; D gene ambiguous. CDR1 GTSNPN and CDR2 SVGIG come from the germline V gene (reference sequence). V lost 2 bases and J lost 6, with 11 bases in between. The CDR3 runs 12 residues. CDR3 sequence reads: CAWSRMPGEQYF. Written as DNA, the CDR3 is TGTGCCTGGAGTCGGATGCCCGGCGAGCAGTACTTC.

V gene TRBV7-6 combines with J gene TRBJ2-7; no clear D gene. The CDR3 runs 16 residues. The V gene lost 4 bases and the J gene lost 3 bases, with 19 bases spanning the gap. The germline CDR1 and CDR2 sequences are SGHVS and FNYEAQ. Written as DNA, the CDR3 is TGTGCCAGCAGCTACGGTACTGGGCTAATCGGCTACGAGCAGTACTTC. Translated: CASSYGTGLIGYEQYF.

The table lists this clonotype with many counts. This rearrangement joins TRBV12-3 or TRBV12-4 to TRBJ2-1; 9 nucleotides agree with TRBD1. The junction had 6 bases not matched to a gene; V was cut back by 6 bases and J by 9 bases. This CDR3 is built from 13 residues. In nucleotides, the CDR3 is TGTGCCAGCAGCCTACCACAGGGGGCTGAGCAGTTCTTC. Its protein is CASSLPQGAEQFF.